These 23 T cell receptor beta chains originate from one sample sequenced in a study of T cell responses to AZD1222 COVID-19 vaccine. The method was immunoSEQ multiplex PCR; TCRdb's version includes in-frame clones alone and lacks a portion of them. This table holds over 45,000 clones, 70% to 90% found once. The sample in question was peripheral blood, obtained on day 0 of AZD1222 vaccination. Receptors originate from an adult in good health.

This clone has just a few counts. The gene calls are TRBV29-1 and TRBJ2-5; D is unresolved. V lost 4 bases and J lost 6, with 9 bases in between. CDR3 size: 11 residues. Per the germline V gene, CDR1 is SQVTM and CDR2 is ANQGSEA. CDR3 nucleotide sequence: TGCAGCGTTGGACGTGGCCAGACCCAGTACTTC. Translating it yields CSVGRGQTQYF.

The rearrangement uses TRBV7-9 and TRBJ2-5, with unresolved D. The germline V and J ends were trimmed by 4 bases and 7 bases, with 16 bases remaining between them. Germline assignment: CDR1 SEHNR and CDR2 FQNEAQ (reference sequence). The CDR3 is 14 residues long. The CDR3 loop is CASSSLRLGGTQYF. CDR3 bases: TGTGCCAGCAGCTCCCTCCGACTTGGTGGGACCCAGTACTTC.

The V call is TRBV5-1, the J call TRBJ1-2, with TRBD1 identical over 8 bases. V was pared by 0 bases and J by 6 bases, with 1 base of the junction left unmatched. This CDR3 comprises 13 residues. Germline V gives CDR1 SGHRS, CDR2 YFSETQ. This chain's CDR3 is CASSLGQGNGYTF. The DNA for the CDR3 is TGCGCCAGCAGCTTGGGACAGGGGAATGGCTACACCTTC.

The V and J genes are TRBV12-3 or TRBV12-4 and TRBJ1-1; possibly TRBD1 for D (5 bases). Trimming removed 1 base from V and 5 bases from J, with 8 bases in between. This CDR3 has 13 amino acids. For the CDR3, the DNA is TGTGCCAGCAGTTTAGTCGGGGGTACTGAAGCTTTCTTT. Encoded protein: CASSLVGGTEAFF.

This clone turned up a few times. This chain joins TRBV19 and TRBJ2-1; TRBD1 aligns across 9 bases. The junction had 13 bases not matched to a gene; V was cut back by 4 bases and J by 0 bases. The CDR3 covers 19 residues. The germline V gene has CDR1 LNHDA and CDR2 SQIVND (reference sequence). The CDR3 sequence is CASSSPGQGNSFSYNEQFF. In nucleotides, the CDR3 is TGTGCCAGTAGTAGCCCCGGACAGGGGAATTCATTCTCCTACAATGAGCAGTTCTTC.

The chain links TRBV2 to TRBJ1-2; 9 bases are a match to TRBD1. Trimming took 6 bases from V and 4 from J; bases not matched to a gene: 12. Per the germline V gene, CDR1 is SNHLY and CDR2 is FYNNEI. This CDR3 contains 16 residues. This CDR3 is CASSPKYRGLSYGYTF. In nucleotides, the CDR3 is TGTGCCAGCAGCCCGAAGTACAGGGGGCTTAGCTATGGCTACACCTTC.

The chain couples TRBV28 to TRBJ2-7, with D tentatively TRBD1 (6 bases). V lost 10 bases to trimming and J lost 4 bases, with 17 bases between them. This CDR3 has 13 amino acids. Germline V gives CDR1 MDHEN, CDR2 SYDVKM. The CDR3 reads CATLDRDLYEQYF. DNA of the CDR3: TGTGCCACCTTGGACAGAGACCTATACGAGCAGTACTTC.

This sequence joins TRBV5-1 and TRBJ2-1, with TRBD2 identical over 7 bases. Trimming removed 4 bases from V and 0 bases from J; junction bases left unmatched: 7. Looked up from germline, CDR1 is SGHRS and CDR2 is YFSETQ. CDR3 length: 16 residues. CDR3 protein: CASSPWGGSSYNEQFF. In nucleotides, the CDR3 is TGCGCCAGCAGCCCTTGGGGGGGTAGCTCCTACAATGAGCAGTTCTTC.

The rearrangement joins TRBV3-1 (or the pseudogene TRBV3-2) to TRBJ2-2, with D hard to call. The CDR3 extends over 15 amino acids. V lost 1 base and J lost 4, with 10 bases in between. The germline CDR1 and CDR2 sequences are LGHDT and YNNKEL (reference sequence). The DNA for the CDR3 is TGTGCCAGCAGCCAAGCCACACTTCTCACCGGGGAGCTGTTTTTT. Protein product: CASSQATLLTGELFF.

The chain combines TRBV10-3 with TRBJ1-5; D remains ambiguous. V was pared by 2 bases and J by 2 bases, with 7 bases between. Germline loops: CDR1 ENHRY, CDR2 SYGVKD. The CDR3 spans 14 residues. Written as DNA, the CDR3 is TGTGCCATCAGTGAGGGAAGCCGCAATCAGCCCCAGCATTTT. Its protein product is CAISEGSRNQPQHF.

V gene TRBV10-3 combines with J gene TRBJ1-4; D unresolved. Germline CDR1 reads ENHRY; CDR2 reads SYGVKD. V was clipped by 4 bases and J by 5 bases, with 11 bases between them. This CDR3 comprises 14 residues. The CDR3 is CAISGERRNEKLFF. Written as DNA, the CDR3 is TGTGCCATCAGTGGCGAAAGGAGAAATGAAAAACTGTTTTTT.

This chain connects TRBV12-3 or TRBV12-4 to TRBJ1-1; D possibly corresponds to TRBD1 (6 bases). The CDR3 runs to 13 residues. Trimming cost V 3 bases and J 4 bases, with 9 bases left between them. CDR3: CASSLAGATEAFF. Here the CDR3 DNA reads TGTGCCAGCAGTTTGGCGGGGGCCACTGAAGCTTTCTTT.

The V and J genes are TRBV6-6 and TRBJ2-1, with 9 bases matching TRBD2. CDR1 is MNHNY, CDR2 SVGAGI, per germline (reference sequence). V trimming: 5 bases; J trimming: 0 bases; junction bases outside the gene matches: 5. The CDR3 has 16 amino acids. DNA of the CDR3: TGTGCCAGCAGTAAGACTAGCGGTTACTCCTACAATGAGCAGTTCTTC. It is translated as CASSKTSGYSYNEQFF.

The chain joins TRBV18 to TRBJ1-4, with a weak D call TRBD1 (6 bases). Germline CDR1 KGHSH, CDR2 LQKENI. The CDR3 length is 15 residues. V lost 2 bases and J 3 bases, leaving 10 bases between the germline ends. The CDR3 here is CASSPSGASNEKLFF. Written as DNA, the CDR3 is TGTGCCAGCTCACCATCAGGGGCCTCTAATGAAAAACTGTTTTTT.

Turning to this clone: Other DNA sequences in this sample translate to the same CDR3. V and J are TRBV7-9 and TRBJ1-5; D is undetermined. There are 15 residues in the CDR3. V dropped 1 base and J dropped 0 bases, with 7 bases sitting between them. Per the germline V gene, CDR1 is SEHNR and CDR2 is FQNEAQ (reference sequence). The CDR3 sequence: CASSLGGHSNQPQHF. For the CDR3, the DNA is TGTGCCAGCAGCTTAGGTGGCCATAGCAATCAGCCCCAGCATTTT.

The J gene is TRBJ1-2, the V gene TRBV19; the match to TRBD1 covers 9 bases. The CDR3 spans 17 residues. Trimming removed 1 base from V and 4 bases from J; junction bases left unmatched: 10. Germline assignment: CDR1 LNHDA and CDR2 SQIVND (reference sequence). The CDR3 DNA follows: TGTGCCAGTAGTATAGTCCGGGACAGGGAAAATATCTATGGCTACACCTTC. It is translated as CASSIVRDRENIYGYTF.

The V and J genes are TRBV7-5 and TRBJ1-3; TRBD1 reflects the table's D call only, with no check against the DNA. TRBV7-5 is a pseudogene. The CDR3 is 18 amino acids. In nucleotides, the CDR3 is TGTGTCAGAAGCTTAGCAGTCGTCAGGGGGTCTGCTGGAAACACCATATATTTT. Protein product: CVRSLAVVRGSAGNTIYF.

The CDR3 loop reads CASSLDLVRSRANYGYTF. The CDR3 DNA reads as TGTGCCAGCAGCTTAGATTTGGTCCGGAGCAGGGCTAACTATGGCTACACCTTC. The chain is built from TRBV11-3 and TRBJ1-2; D is perhaps TRBD1 (5 bases). The CDR3 runs 18 residues. The germline CDR1 and CDR2 sequences are SGHNT and YENEEA. V dropped 0 bases and J dropped 0 bases, with 17 bases sitting between them.

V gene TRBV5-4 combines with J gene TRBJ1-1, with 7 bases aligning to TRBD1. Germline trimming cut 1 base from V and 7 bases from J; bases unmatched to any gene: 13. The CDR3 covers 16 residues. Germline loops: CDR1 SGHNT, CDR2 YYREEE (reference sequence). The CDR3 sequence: CASSLPSGRQGDEAFF. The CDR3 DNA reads TGTGCCAGCAGCTTGCCGTCGGGACGACAGGGAGATGAAGCTTTCTTT. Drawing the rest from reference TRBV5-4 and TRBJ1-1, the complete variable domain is ETGVTQSPTHLIKTRGQQVTLRCSSQSGHNTVSWYQQALGQGPQFIFQYYREEENGRGNFPPRFSGLQFPNYSSELNVNALELDDSALYLCASSLPSGRQGDEAFFGQGTRLTVV.

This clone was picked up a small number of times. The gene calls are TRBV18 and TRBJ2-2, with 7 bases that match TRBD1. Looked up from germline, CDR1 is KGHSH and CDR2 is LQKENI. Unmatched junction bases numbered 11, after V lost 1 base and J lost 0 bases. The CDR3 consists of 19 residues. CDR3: CASSPRDSLYNANTGELFF. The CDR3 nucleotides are TGTGCCAGCTCACCACGGGACAGTCTATACAACGCGAACACCGGGGAGCTGTTTTTT. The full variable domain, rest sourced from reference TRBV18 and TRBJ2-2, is NAGVMQNPRHLVRRRGQEARLRCSPMKGHSHVYWYRQLPEEGLKFMVYLQKENIIDESGMPKERFSAEFPKEGPSILRIQQVVRGDSAAYFCASSPRDSLYNANTGELFFGEGSRLTVL.

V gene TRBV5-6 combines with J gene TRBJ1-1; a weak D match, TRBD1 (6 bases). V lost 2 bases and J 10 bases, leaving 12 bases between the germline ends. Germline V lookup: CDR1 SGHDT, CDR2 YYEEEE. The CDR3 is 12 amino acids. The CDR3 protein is CASSLRDIGAFF. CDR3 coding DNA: TGTGCCAGCAGCTTACGGGACATCGGAGCTTTCTTT.

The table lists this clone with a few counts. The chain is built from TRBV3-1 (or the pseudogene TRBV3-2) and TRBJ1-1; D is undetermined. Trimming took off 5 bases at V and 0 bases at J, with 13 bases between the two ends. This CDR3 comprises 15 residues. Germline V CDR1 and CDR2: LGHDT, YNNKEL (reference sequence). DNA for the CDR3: TGTGCCAGCAGCGAAGGGTACTCAATGAACACTGAAGCTTTCTTT. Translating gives CASSEGYSMNTEAFF.

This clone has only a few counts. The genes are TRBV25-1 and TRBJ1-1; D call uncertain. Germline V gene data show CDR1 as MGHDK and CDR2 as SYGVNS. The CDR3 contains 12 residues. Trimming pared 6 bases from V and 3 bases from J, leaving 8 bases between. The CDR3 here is CASSLGHTEAFF. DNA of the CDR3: TGTGCCAGCAGCCTGGGTCACACTGAAGCTTTCTTT.